The 28 T cell receptor beta chains below all came from one sample that was sequenced in a study of CD8 T cells in Susac syndrome. Reverse transcription of 0.5 to 1 ug RNA used random hexamers. TCRdb reprocessed the immunoSEQ multiplex PCR reads with MiXCR, giving one entry per CDR3 protein. This table has 200,000 to 250,000 distinct CDR3 sequences, roughly 94% appearing once. The sequenced sample consisted of CD4+ T cells from PBMCs. All receptors derive from a human donor with multiple sclerosis.

This clonotype appeared once. The chain is built from TRBV15 and TRBJ1-2, with D unclear. V lost 0 bases to trimming and J lost 8 bases, with 13 bases between them. Germline lookup yields CDR1 LNHNV and CDR2 YYDKDF (reference sequence). This CDR3 region has 14 residues. For the CDR3, the DNA is TGTGCCACCAGCAGAGATCTGGGTCAGGACGGCTACACCTTC. Its translation is CATSRDLGQDGYTF.

The V and J genes are TRBV14 and TRBJ2-7; D gene uncertain. Trimming left V 1 base short and J 0 bases short, with 4 bases between. Germline loops: CDR1 SGHDN, CDR2 FVKESK. The CDR3 totals 13 residues. The CDR3 loop is CASSQGSSYEQYF. The CDR3 DNA reads as TGTGCCAGCAGCCAAGGAAGCTCCTACGAGCAGTACTTC.

CDR3 protein: CSALNRGVTEAFF. Written as DNA, the CDR3 is TGCAGTGCCTTGAACCGGGGAGTCACTGAAGCTTTCTTT. V gene TRBV20-1 combines with J gene TRBJ1-1; D not certain. Trimming cost V 6 bases and J 4 bases, with 15 bases left between them. Per the germline V gene, CDR1 is DFQATT and CDR2 is SNEGSKA (reference sequence). The CDR3 extends over 13 amino acids.

The chain is built from TRBV6-1 and TRBJ1-6; 7 nucleotides align to TRBD1. The CDR3 has 16 amino acids. V shed 9 bases, J shed 7 bases, and the junction held 15 bases outside the gene matches. CDR1 is MNHNS, CDR2 SASEGT, per germline. CDR3 in DNA: TGTGCCAGTCGTCCCACCCTAACAGGGGCCAATTCACCCCTCCACTTT. Translating gives CASRPTLTGANSPLHF.

The chain has TRBV29-1 and TRBJ1-5; 7 nucleotides line up with TRBD1. This CDR3 region has 13 residues. Germline assignment: CDR1 SQVTM and CDR2 ANQGSEA. Trimming took 5 bases from V and 3 from J; bases not matched to a gene: 4. The CDR3 reads CSVLRGPNQPQHF. The CDR3 DNA reads TGCAGCGTTCTAAGGGGGCCCAATCAGCCCCAGCATTTT.

The genes are TRBV3-1 and TRBJ2-2, with D unclear. Germline V gene sequence: CDR1 LGHDT, CDR2 YNNKEL (reference sequence). The germline V and J ends were trimmed by 4 bases and 1 base, with 10 bases remaining between them. CDR3 length equals 15 residues. In DNA, the CDR3 is TGTGCCAGCAGCCTAGGACGGTTGAACACCGGGGAGCTGTTTTTT. Translation gives CASSLGRLNTGELFF.

V and J are TRBV27 and TRBJ1-1; TRBD1 agrees at 7 bases. Germline CDR1 MNHEY, CDR2 SMNVEV (reference sequence). This CDR3 is built from 19 residues. V lost 5 bases and J lost 0; bases outside the gene matches: 18. CDR3 amino acids: CASSLSRDSYRFMNTEAFF. In nucleotides, the CDR3 is TGTGCCAGCAGTCTGTCCCGGGACAGTTATCGATTTATGAACACTGAAGCTTTCTTT.

The gene calls are TRBV20-1 and TRBJ2-7; no clear D gene. V was cut by 0 bases and J by 1 base, with 16 bases left in between. The germline V gene has CDR1 DFQATT and CDR2 SNEGSKA (reference sequence). The CDR3 has 16 residues. The CDR3 coding sequence is TGCAGTGCTAGAGATCGGTCGTTAGGCACGTCCTACGAGCAGTACGTC. Translated, it gives CSARDRSLGTSYEQYV.

J is TRBJ2-7 and V is TRBV19; 8 positions match TRBD2. J was trimmed by 4 bases and V by 4 bases; bases with no gene match: 6. The germline gives CDR1 LNHDA, CDR2 SQIVND (reference sequence). This CDR3 is built from 14 residues. The CDR3 here is CASSTAGGIYEQYF. The DNA for the CDR3 is TGTGCCAGTAGTACCGCGGGAGGAATTTACGAGCAGTACTTC. Together with reference TRBV19 and TRBJ2-7, the CDR3 gives the full variable domain: DGGITQSPKYLFRKEGQNVTLSCEQNLNHDAMYWYRQDPGQGLRLIYYSQIVNDFQKGDIAEGYSVSREKKESFPLTVTSAQKNPTAFYLCASSTAGGIYEQYFGPGTRLTVT.

The chain links TRBV3-1 to TRBJ1-2, with D possibly being TRBD1 (5 bases). Germline V CDR1 and CDR2: LGHDT, YNNKEL (reference sequence). V was shortened by 4 bases and J by 5 bases, with 11 bases between the two germline ends. The CDR3 runs to 13 residues. The CDR3 bases are TGTGCCAGCAGCCGGGGACCATTGTATGGCTACACCTTC. Its translation is CASSRGPLYGYTF.

The chain couples TRBV3-1 to TRBJ2-7; D is possibly TRBD2 (5 bases). The V end was cut by 3 bases, the J end by 6 bases, with 30 bases between. This CDR3 spans 19 amino acids. Germline CDR1 is LGHDT and CDR2 is YNNKEL (reference sequence). The CDR3 region is CASSHSATLSRLLRGEQYF. CDR3 coding DNA: TGTGCCAGCAGCCACAGCGCGACTCTTAGCAGACTACTACGTGGCGAGCAGTACTTC.

The CDR3 is CSAPGTRVYNEQFF. DNA of the CDR3: TGCAGCGCCCCCGGGACTAGGGTTTACAATGAGCAGTTCTTC. The chain combines TRBV29-1 with TRBJ2-1; TRBD2 agrees at 8 bases. Per germline, CDR1 SQVTM and CDR2 ANQGSEA. The CDR3 consists of 14 residues. The ends lost 7 bases at V and 4 bases at J; junction bases unmatched: 9.

The count of this clonotype is one. This sequence joins TRBV9 and TRBJ2-7; D gene uncertain. In germline, CDR1 is SGDLS, CDR2 YYNGEE. The V end lost 0 bases, the J end lost 2 bases, and 9 bases lay between the germline ends. The CDR3 runs to 14 residues. The CDR3 region is CASSVGPGPYEQYV. The DNA of the CDR3 is TGTGCCAGCAGCGTAGGCCCGGGCCCCTACGAGCAGTACGTC.

This clonotype was observed a single time. The chain carries TRBV2 and TRBJ2-7; perhaps TRBD2 as D (5 bases). Looked up from germline, CDR1 is SNHLY and CDR2 is FYNNEI. The length of the CDR3 is 15 residues. With 1 base removed from V and 7 bases from J, the gap between germline ends came to 17 bases. This chain's CDR3 is CASSEVRGPGGEQYF. CDR3 nucleotides: TGTGCCAGCAGTGAAGTCAGAGGGCCGGGCGGGGAGCAGTACTTC.

V gene TRBV29-1 combines with J gene TRBJ1-5; D may be TRBD1 (6 bases). CDR1 is SQVTM, CDR2 ANQGSEA, per germline. The CDR3 length is 13 residues. V was trimmed by 7 bases and J by 4 bases, leaving 14 bases between them. The CDR3 sequence is CSAADRDNQPQHF. The CDR3 DNA follows: TGCAGCGCCGCGGACAGAGATAATCAGCCCCAGCATTTT.

The chain has TRBV29-1 and TRBJ1-2; D gene ambiguous. The CDR3 contains 12 residues. The V gene's germline CDR1 is SQVTM and CDR2 ANQGSEA. Trimming pared 0 bases from V and 8 bases from J, leaving 10 bases between. The CDR3 nucleotides are TGCAGCGTTGAAGATCGGACGGACGGCTACACCTTC. Residues: CSVEDRTDGYTF.

The rearrangement joins TRBV5-6 to TRBJ1-6; D ambiguous. Deletions cut 0 bases from V and 9 bases from J, with 13 bases between. This CDR3 region has 15 residues. The germline gives CDR1 SGHDT, CDR2 YYEEEE. Here the CDR3 reads CASSLGSALGSPLHF. CDR3 nucleotides: TGTGCCAGCAGCTTGGGGTCGGCCCTGGGTTCACCCCTCCACTTT. The full variable domain, rest sourced from reference TRBV5-6 and TRBJ1-6, is DAGVTQSPTHLIKTRGQQVTLRCSPKSGHDTVSWYQQALGQGPQFIFQYYEEEERQRGNFPDRFSGHQFPNYSSELNVNALLLGDSALYLCASSLGSALGSPLHFGNGTRLTVT.

The gene calls are TRBV30 and TRBJ2-1, with D perhaps assigned TRBD1 or TRBD2 (6 bases each). The CDR3 is 16 residues long. V shed 3 bases and J shed 1 base, with 16 bases lying between them. CDR1 is GTSNPN and CDR2 is SVGIG in the germline V gene (reference sequence). The CDR3 sequence: CAWRDSRGTSYNEQFF. The CDR3 DNA sequence: TGTGCCTGGAGGGACTCGAGGGGGACTTCCTACAATGAGCAGTTCTTC.

The chain is built from TRBV11-2 and TRBJ2-7; 12 nucleotides line up with TRBD1. V trimming: 5 bases; J trimming: 3 bases; junction bases outside the gene matches: 5. The CDR3 runs 15 residues. Germline V gene data show CDR1 as SGHAT and CDR2 as FQNNGV. The CDR3 sequence is CASSPGTGGFYEQYF. CDR3 nucleotide sequence: TGTGCCAGCAGCCCCGGGACAGGGGGCTTCTACGAGCAGTACTTC. Filled out from reference TRBV11-2 and TRBJ2-7, the complete variable domain reads EAGVAQSPRYKIIEKRQSVAFWCNPISGHATLYWYQQILGQGPKLLIQFQNNGVVDDSQLPKDRFSAERLKGVDSTLKIQPAKLEDSAVYLCASSPGTGGFYEQYFGPGTRLTVT.

The V call is TRBV20-1, the J call TRBJ2-4; D is tentatively TRBD1 or TRBD2 (5 bases each). The V end was cut by 6 bases, the J end by 1 base, with 16 bases between. The CDR3 covers 15 residues. Germline V lookup: CDR1 DFQATT, CDR2 SNEGSKA (reference sequence). The CDR3, as DNA: TGCAGTGCCCTCGTGAGGGGCACCGCCAAAAACATTCAGTACTTC. It yields the protein CSALVRGTAKNIQYF.

The chain couples TRBV3-1 to TRBJ1-5, with 8 bases fitting TRBD1. J gave up 2 bases and V 1 base, and 4 bases lay outside the gene matches. Germline assignment: CDR1 LGHDT and CDR2 YNNKEL (reference sequence). The CDR3 has 16 residues. This CDR3 reads CASSQGQGSGNQPQHF. The CDR3, as DNA: TGTGCCAGCAGCCAAGGACAGGGGTCGGGCAATCAGCCCCAGCATTTT.

The chain joins TRBV27 to TRBJ2-2; D is ambiguous. This CDR3 is 14 amino acids long. V gave up 3 bases and J gave up 1 base, with 6 bases separating them. Germline CDR1 and CDR2: MNHEY and SMNVEV (reference sequence). CDR3 loop: CASSFVENTGELFF. The CDR3 DNA reads TGTGCCAGCAGTTTCGTCGAGAACACCGGGGAGCTGTTTTTT.

V gene TRBV25-1 combines with J gene TRBJ2-5; weak D call: TRBD2 (6 bases). V was pared by 6 bases and J by 5 bases, with 19 bases between. Germline V gives CDR1 MGHDK, CDR2 SYGVNS. This CDR3 has 15 residues. The CDR3 DNA reads as TGTGCCAGCAGCCTCCTAGCGCTTCCTGAGGAGACCCAGTACTTC. This translates into CASSLLALPEETQYF.

This sequence joins TRBV29-1 and TRBJ2-2; the D is unclear. The CDR3 length is 11 residues. V gave up 5 bases and J gave up 7 bases, with 8 bases separating them. The germline V gene has CDR1 SQVTM and CDR2 ANQGSEA. The CDR3 nucleotides read TGCAGCGTTTTATATGGCGGGGAGCTGTTTTTT. This codes for CSVLYGGELFF.

The V call is TRBV15, the J call TRBJ2-7; 8 nucleotides match TRBD1. The J segment lost 4 bases and the V segment lost 2 bases, leaving 19 bases of the junction unmatched. This CDR3 spans 19 amino acids. Germline V gene lookup returns CDR1 LNHNV and CDR2 YYDKDF (reference sequence). CDR3 DNA: TGTGCCACCAGCAGAACCCGCAGGACAGGGTTTGAGGGTGAATACGAGCAGTACGTC. Protein: CATSRTRRTGFEGEYEQYV.

V and J are TRBV11-2 and TRBJ2-1; 10 positions agree with TRBD2. Germline V gene lookup returns CDR1 SGHAT and CDR2 FQNNGV. The J segment lost 5 bases and the V segment lost 5 bases, leaving 9 bases of the junction unmatched. The CDR3 is 16 residues long. The CDR3 is CASSIGPSGGNNEQFF. CDR3 coding DNA: TGTGCCAGCAGCATTGGGCCTAGCGGGGGTAACAATGAGCAGTTCTTC.

In its sample, this clonotype was seen once. This chain links TRBV29-1 with TRBJ2-3, with D possibly matching TRBD1 (5 bases). Germline V gene lookup returns CDR1 SQVTM and CDR2 ANQGSEA. Trimming removed 7 bases at V and 0 bases at J, with 8 bases between. The CDR3 covers 12 residues. The CDR3 sequence: CSATASTDTQYF. The CDR3 region has the DNA TGCAGCGCGACAGCTAGCACAGATACGCAGTATTTT.

This chain uses TRBV5-6 with TRBJ1-1; TRBD1 matches 7 bases. The CDR3 has 18 amino acids. The junction had 15 bases not matched to a gene; V was cut back by 0 bases and J by 4 bases. CDR1 is SGHDT, CDR2 YYEEEE, per germline. Written as DNA, the CDR3 is TGTGCCAGCAGCTTGGTGTCGCTTTCGTGGGACAGAGGCACTGAAGCTTTCTTT. Translated: CASSLVSLSWDRGTEAFF.